Below, 5 T cell receptor beta chains from the same sample are listed, as sequenced in a study of beta chain features in type 1 diabetes. Sequencing targeted expressed TCRB transcripts, as all isolated RNA had been reverse transcribed. The protocol was immunoSEQ multiplex PCR, while the TCRdb copy is restricted to in-frame clones and leaves out a portion. The sample lists roughly 500,000 clones, 25% to 35% occurring once. The source material was naive CD4+ T cells from blood. The receptors were sampled from a man aged 18 to 35 in good health.

The chain uses TRBV29-1 and TRBJ2-1; 7 bases match TRBD2. CDR1 SQVTM and CDR2 ANQGSEA come from the germline V gene. Losses at the gene ends were 1 base for V and 6 bases for J; bases not matched to a gene: 12. This CDR3 spans 16 amino acids. CDR3 protein: CSVEVVWGGSFNEQFF. The CDR3 bases are TGCAGCGTTGAAGTGGTGTGGGGCGGGAGCTTCAATGAGCAGTTCTTC.

On this clone itself: Within the sample, other DNA sequences also encode this same CDR3. The CDR3 loop reads CASSLEGYEQYF. The CDR3 nucleotides read TGTGCCAGCAGCTTGGAGGGATACGAGCAGTACTTC. The chain is built from TRBV5-6 and TRBJ2-7, with D uncertain. The ends were cut back, 0 bases at V and 4 bases at J, with 5 bases in the middle. Germline assignment: CDR1 SGHDT and CDR2 YYEEEE. The CDR3 is 12 residues long.

This clone was seen more than once but under ten times. The V and J genes are TRBV11-2 and TRBJ1-1; D is possibly TRBD1 (5 bases). V dropped 3 bases and J dropped 0 bases, with 11 bases sitting between them. CDR3 length equals 15 residues. The germline V gene encodes CDR1 SGHAT and CDR2 FQNNGV. CDR3 residues: CASSFNGGLNTEAFF. In DNA, the CDR3 is TGTGCCAGCAGCTTCAACGGGGGGTTGAACACTGAAGCTTTCTTT.

The genes are TRBV7-2 and TRBJ1-5; 8 bases agree with TRBD1. Germline V gene sequence: CDR1 SGHTA, CDR2 FQGNSA. The CDR3 runs to 14 residues. Trimming removed 5 bases from V and 3 bases from J; junction bases left unmatched: 3. CDR3 in DNA: TGTGCCAGCAGCGCGGGACAGGTCAATCAGCCCCAGCATTTT. It specifies CASSAGQVNQPQHF. The full variable domain, in which reference TRBV7-2 and TRBJ1-5 provide the parts outside the CDR3, is GAGVSQSPSNKVTEKGKDVELRCDPISGHTALYWYRQSLGQGLEFLIYFQGNSAPDKSGLPSDRFSAERTGGSVSTLTIQRTQQEDSAVYLCASSAGQVNQPQHFGDGTRLSIL.

The V gene is TRBV6-1, the J gene TRBJ1-5; 7 bases map to TRBD1. J was trimmed by 4 bases and V by 7 bases; bases with no gene match: 10. In germline, CDR1 is MNHNS, CDR2 SASEGT. CDR3 size: 15 residues. The CDR3 nucleotides are TGTGCCAGCATAGTTCAGGGGGGCGCGAATCAGCCCCAGCATTTT. This translates into CASIVQGGANQPQHF.